This TCR beta chain was sequenced in a study of shared clonotypes between healthy human individuals. At the deep level, the assay was run. The table came from immunoSEQ multiplex PCR; TCRdb's copy has only in-frame clones and leaves some out. The sample has about 1 million clones, about three quarters seen once. Every one of the donors was a Caucasian adult that lived in Nashville, Tennessee. CDR3 length: 15 amino acids. CDR1 is SNHLY, CDR2 FYNNEI, per germline. The V gene end was trimmed by 1 base and the J gene end by 6 bases; junction bases not matched to a gene: 5. V and J are TRBV2 and TRBJ2-2; 7 bases are shared with TRBD2. Source material: memory CD4+ T cells sorted from blood. The subset was: CD45RA-negative fraction. The clonotype originates from a man between 18 and 29 years old in good health. In nucleotides, the CDR3 is TGTGCCAGCAGTGAAGTCCCAACTAGCGCCGGGGAGCTGTTTTTT. Translated: CASSEVPTSAGELFF.